The T cell receptor beta chain under discussion was sequenced for a study of T cells in Graves' hyperthyroidism and ophthalmopathy. Points from the study as a whole: The model foresaw ophthalmopathy a median roughly 6 months prior to onset.

V gave up 6 bases and J gave up 6 bases, with 11 bases separating them. Germline V CDR1 and CDR2: DFQATT, SNEGSKA (reference sequence). The CDR3 has 11 residues. Authors of the study amplified TCR beta CDR3 regions from RNA transcripts. The HTBI primer set drove a first-round RT-PCR of the TCR CDR3. MiXCR, run by TCRdb on the multiplex PCR reads, gives a single entry per CDR3 protein. In the table there are approximately 300,000 distinct CDR3 sequences, about a sixth of which are singletons. This clonotype was recorded many times. The antigen is unknown. The V gene is TRBV20-1, the J gene TRBJ2-5; D is uncertain. Sequencing used blood. The clonotype comes from a woman aged 55-70 years with Graves' ophthalmopathy. As DNA, the CDR3 is TGCAGTGCAAGACTCTCTCAGACCCAGTACTTC. Translation gives CSARLSQTQYF.